Presented here are 22 T cell receptor beta chains from one specimen sequenced in a study of post-analysis software for immune sequencing data. Study-wide results and caveats: TRBV5-6, TRBV5-1 and TRBV20-1 belonged to a set of about 5 TRBV segments that were more frequent in patients than controls.

These receptors lack a known antigen. Unique molecular identifiers featured in each of the TCR beta cDNA libraries. TCRdb redid the calling of the PCR reads with MiXCR, one entry per CDR3 protein. Among almost 700,000 distinct CDR3 sequences listed, 59% were seen once. The sequenced sample consisted of blood. These receptors were collected from a girl aged 2-9 years with multiple sclerosis.

This chain uses TRBV15 with TRBJ2-3; the match to TRBD1 covers 8 bases. The CDR3 has 18 amino acids. V dropped 1 base and J dropped 6; count of bases not matched to a gene: 15. Germline CDR1 reads LNHNV; CDR2 reads YYDKDF (reference sequence). The CDR3 spells CATSRALLAGGAWDTQYF. The CDR3 DNA sequence: TGTGCCACCAGCAGAGCCCTTTTGGCAGGGGGCGCGTGGGATACGCAGTATTTT.

This clonotype was seen a handful of times. The chain recombines TRBV29-1 with TRBJ2-1; 11 bases are a match to TRBD1. Per germline, CDR1 SQVTM and CDR2 ANQGSEA. V was pared by 7 bases and J by 5 bases, with 7 bases of the junction left unmatched. The CDR3 is made up of 14 amino acids. DNA of the CDR3: TGCAGCGCCACAGTGGGACAGGGGGACAATGAGCAGTTCTTC. It encodes CSATVGQGDNEQFF.

J is TRBJ2-1 and V is TRBV6-5; D remains unclear. CDR3 length: 11 residues. Germline V gene sequence: CDR1 MNHEY, CDR2 SVGAGI. V lost 7 bases and J lost 5, with 6 bases in between. CDR3 in DNA: TGTGCCAGCAACCATAACAATGAGCAGTTCTTC. As protein: CASNHNNEQFF.

The CDR3 reads CASSYSGQWQVRPTEAFF. CDR3 sequence (DNA): TGTGCCAGCAGTTACTCCGGCCAGTGGCAGGTGAGACCCACTGAAGCTTTCTTT. The chain has TRBV6-5 and TRBJ1-1; D is ambiguous. The germline gives CDR1 MNHEY, CDR2 SVGAGI. This CDR3 comprises 18 residues. Trimming shortened V by 0 bases and J by 4 bases, and 21 bases separated the two germline ends.

The V and J genes are TRBV5-4 and TRBJ2-5, with D hard to call. The CDR3 is made up of 14 amino acids. Trimming took off 0 bases at V and 4 bases at J, with 10 bases between the two ends. From germline, CDR1 is SGHNT and CDR2 YYREEE (reference sequence). The CDR3 DNA follows: TGTGCCAGCAGCTTGGCTGGGGTATCAGAGACCCAGTACTTC. Its protein product is CASSLAGVSETQYF.

This clonotype was found a few times. The chain combines TRBV7-7 with TRBJ2-1; 15 bases map to TRBD2. Germline lookup yields CDR1 SSHAT and CDR2 FNYEAQ (reference sequence). This CDR3 is 15 amino acids long. Germline trimming cut 5 bases from V and 15 bases from J; bases unmatched to any gene: 11. CDR3 nucleotides: TGTGCCAGCAGCCCCGGACTAGCGGGGGGGCAATTGCGGTTCTTC. Protein product: CASSPGLAGGQLRFF.

The V call is TRBV20-1, the J call TRBJ1-2; tentative D call: TRBD1 (5 bases). This CDR3 is 13 amino acids long. V was pared by 6 bases and J by 2 bases, with 13 bases between. Germline V gene data show CDR1 as DFQATT and CDR2 as SNEGSKA (reference sequence). The CDR3 DNA follows: TGCAGTGCCGAAGGGACGGGGAACTATGGCTACACCTTC. This codes for CSAEGTGNYGYTF.

This chain joins TRBV5-1 and TRBJ1-2, with 9 bases aligning to TRBD1. Germline values: CDR1 SGHRS, CDR2 YFSETQ. The CDR3 consists of 16 residues. V was pared by 4 bases and J by 3 bases, with 10 bases of the junction left unmatched. The CDR3 region is CASSPFWTGDDYGYTF. The DNA for the CDR3 is TGCGCCAGCAGCCCATTCTGGACAGGGGACGACTATGGCTACACCTTC. Filled out from reference TRBV5-1 and TRBJ1-2, the complete variable domain reads KAGVTQTPRYLIKTRGQQVTLSCSPISGHRSVSWYQQTPGQGLQFLFEYFSETQRNKGNFPGRFSGRQFSNSRSEMNVSTLELGDSALYLCASSPFWTGDDYGYTFGSGTRLTVV.

The chain uses TRBV20-1 and TRBJ2-1, with D perhaps TRBD2 (6 bases). Germline lookup yields CDR1 DFQATT and CDR2 SNEGSKA (reference sequence). The ends were cut back, 5 bases at V and 7 bases at J, with 24 bases in the middle. The CDR3 extends over 16 amino acids. The CDR3: CSALAPRGGRMNEQFF. The CDR3 nucleotides read TGCAGTGCTTTGGCCCCGCGGGGAGGAAGGATGAATGAGCAGTTCTTC.

This chain connects TRBV4-3 to TRBJ1-2, with D maybe TRBD1 (5 bases). Germline V CDR1 and CDR2: LGHNA, YSLEER. The CDR3 consists of 16 residues. Trimming left V 0 bases short and J 3 bases short, with 14 bases between. CDR3 residues: CASSQDKGTRHYGYTF. The CDR3 region has the DNA TGCGCCAGCAGCCAAGATAAAGGGACTCGTCACTATGGCTACACCTTC.

This clonotype was detected ten times or more. The chain links TRBV21-1 to TRBJ2-1. TRBV21-1 is a pseudogene. The CDR3 spans 10 residues. In nucleotides, the CDR3 is TGTGCCAGGAGACGGAATGAGCAGTTCTTC. Translating it yields CARRRNEQFF.

This clonotype showed up just a few times. V is TRBV29-1 and J is TRBJ2-1; D unclear. CDR3 length: 12 residues. V was trimmed by 5 bases and J by 1 base, leaving 6 bases between them. Per germline, CDR1 SQVTM and CDR2 ANQGSEA. The CDR3 is CSVSISYNEQFF. For the CDR3, the DNA is TGCAGCGTTAGCATTTCCTACAATGAGCAGTTCTTC.

The V and J genes are TRBV29-1 and TRBJ1-2, with TRBD1 matching over 8 bases. This CDR3 is built from 13 residues. CDR1 and CDR2 from the germline V gene are SQVTM and ANQGSEA. V dropped 2 bases and J dropped 8; count of bases not matched to a gene: 7. The CDR3 coding sequence is TGCAGCGTTGAACCCGGACAGGGAAGAGGCTACACCTTC. It specifies CSVEPGQGRGYTF. The complete variable domain, with remaining parts taken from reference TRBV29-1 and TRBJ1-2, reads SAVISQKPSRDICQRGTSLTIQCQVDSQVTMMFWYRQQPGQSLTLIATANQGSEATYESGFVIDKFPISRPNLTFSTLTVSNMSPEDSSIYLCSVEPGQGRGYTFGSGTRLTVV.

The chain carries TRBV5-1 and TRBJ2-3; TRBD1 aligns across 8 bases. Germline trimming cut 7 bases from V and 5 bases from J; bases unmatched to any gene: 12. Germline V gives CDR1 SGHRS, CDR2 YFSETQ. The CDR3 consists of 15 residues. The CDR3 region has the DNA TGCGCCAGCGGTTGGGGCAGGGGGCCAGAAGATACGCAGTATTTT. Translated, it gives CASGWGRGPEDTQYF. Filled out from reference TRBV5-1 and TRBJ2-3, the complete variable domain reads KAGVTQTPRYLIKTRGQQVTLSCSPISGHRSVSWYQQTPGQGLQFLFEYFSETQRNKGNFPGRFSGRQFSNSRSEMNVSTLELGDSALYLCASGWGRGPEDTQYFGPGTRLTVL.

A few counts support this clonotype. This sequence joins TRBV3-1 and TRBJ2-3; D unclear. CDR3 length equals 15 residues. Trimming pared 1 base from V and 3 bases from J, leaving 11 bases between. In germline, CDR1 is LGHDT, CDR2 YNNKEL (reference sequence). As DNA, the CDR3 is TGTGCCAGCAGCCAAGGGCCCAGGCGGACAGATACGCAGTATTTT. Protein product: CASSQGPRRTDTQYF.

The chain couples TRBV7-2 to TRBJ1-5; perhaps TRBD1 as D (5 bases). CDR3 size: 13 residues. CDR1 and CDR2 from the germline V gene are SGHTA and FQGNSA. The germline V and J ends were trimmed by 5 bases and 7 bases, with 12 bases remaining between them. CDR3 loop: CASSQMGGQPQHF. DNA for the CDR3: TGTGCCAGCAGCCAAATGGGGGGACAGCCCCAGCATTTT.

V gene TRBV4-1 combines with J gene TRBJ2-1; 10 bases agree with TRBD1. CDR1 and CDR2 (germline): MGHRA, YSYEKL. V dropped 3 bases and J dropped 7; count of bases not matched to a gene: 12. There are 17 residues in the CDR3. CDR3 bases: TGCGCCAGCAGCCAGACCCATGGGACAGGGGTTTCAAATGAGCAGTTCTTC. Encoded protein: CASSQTHGTGVSNEQFF.

There are a few counts of this clonotype. V and J are TRBV12-3 or TRBV12-4 and TRBJ1-5, with D tentatively TRBD1 (5 bases). V was cut by 5 bases and J by 7 bases, with 12 bases left in between. This CDR3 has 13 amino acids. CDR3 amino acids: CASSGTGGQPQHF. CDR3 bases: TGTGCCAGCAGTGGGACGGGTGGGCAGCCCCAGCATTTT.

This chain joins TRBV7-9 and TRBJ2-1; TRBD1 agrees at 7 bases. Germline V gene lookup returns CDR1 SEHNR and CDR2 FQNEAQ (reference sequence). This CDR3 comprises 19 residues. V lost 5 bases, J lost 7 bases, and 23 bases stayed unmatched. The CDR3 region has the DNA TGTGCCAGCAGCCTTATACCGGGACAGATAATATCCCCACAAAATGAGCAGTTCTTC. Residues: CASSLIPGQIISPQNEQFF.

V gene TRBV2 combines with J gene TRBJ2-3, with a weak D call TRBD1 (7 bases). The V end was cut by 11 bases, the J end by 5 bases, with 17 bases between. Germline V CDR1 and CDR2: SNHLY, FYNNEI. The CDR3 sequence is 13 residues long. This chain's CDR3 is CAAGGRAKDTQYF. Written as DNA, the CDR3 is TGTGCCGCAGGGGGGAGAGCGAAAGATACGCAGTATTTT.

The rearrangement joins TRBV12-3 or TRBV12-4 to TRBJ2-4, with D perhaps matching TRBD2 (5 bases). The V and J ends lost 3 bases and 0 bases respectively, with 9 bases between them. The CDR3 is 15 residues long. CDR3 sequence reads: CASSFYGIAKNIQYF. The CDR3 bases are TGTGCCAGCAGTTTCTACGGGATAGCCAAAAACATTCAGTACTTC.

In this sample, this clonotype turned up a few times. The V and J genes are TRBV11-1 and TRBJ2-1; no reliable D call. Trimming removed 4 bases from V and 3 bases from J, with 10 bases in between. The CDR3 sequence is 14 residues long. Per germline, CDR1 SGHAT and CDR2 FQDESV (reference sequence). This CDR3 is CASSSRADYNEQFF. The CDR3 bases are TGTGCCAGCAGCTCCCGTGCGGACTACAATGAGCAGTTCTTC.